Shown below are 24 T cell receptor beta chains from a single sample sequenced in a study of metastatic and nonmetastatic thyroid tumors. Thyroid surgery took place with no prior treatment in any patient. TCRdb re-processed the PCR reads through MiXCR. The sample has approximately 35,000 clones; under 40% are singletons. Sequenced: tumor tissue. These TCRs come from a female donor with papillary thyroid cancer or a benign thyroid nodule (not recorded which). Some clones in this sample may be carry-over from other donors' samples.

The CDR3 loop is CASSYRTPRDTEAFF. The CDR3 DNA sequence: TGTGCCAGCAGTTACAGGACTCCTCGGGACACTGAAGCTTTCTTT. The V and J genes are TRBV6-5 and TRBJ1-1; D is undetermined. Between the trimmed V and J ends, which lost 2 bases and 3 bases, there was a span of 13 bases. Germline CDR1 and CDR2: MNHEY and SVGAGI. The CDR3 is made up of 15 amino acids.

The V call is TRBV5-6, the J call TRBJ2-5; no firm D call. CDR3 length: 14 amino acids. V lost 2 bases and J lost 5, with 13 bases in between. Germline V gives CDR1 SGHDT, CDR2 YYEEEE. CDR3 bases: TGTGCCAGCAGCTTTACCGAGAACCGGGAGACCCAGTACTTC. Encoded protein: CASSFTENRETQYF.

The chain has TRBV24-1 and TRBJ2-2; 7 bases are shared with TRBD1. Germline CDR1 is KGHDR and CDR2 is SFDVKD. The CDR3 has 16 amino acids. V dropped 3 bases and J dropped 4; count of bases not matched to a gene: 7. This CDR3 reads CATSDPSGTVTGELFF. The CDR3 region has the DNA TGTGCCACCAGTGATCCCTCCGGGACAGTCACCGGGGAGCTGTTTTTT.

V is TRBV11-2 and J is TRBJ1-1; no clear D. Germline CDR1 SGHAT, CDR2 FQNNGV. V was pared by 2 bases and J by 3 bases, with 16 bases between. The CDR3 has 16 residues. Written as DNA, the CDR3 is TGTGCCAGCAGCTTACAGCCGATGGGTTTGTACACTGAAGCTTTCTTT. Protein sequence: CASSLQPMGLYTEAFF.

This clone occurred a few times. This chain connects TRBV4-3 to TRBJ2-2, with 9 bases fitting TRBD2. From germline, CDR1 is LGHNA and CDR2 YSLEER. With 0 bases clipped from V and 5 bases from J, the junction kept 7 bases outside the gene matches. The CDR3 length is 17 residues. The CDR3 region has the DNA TGCGCCAGCAGCCAAGATCCGAGCGGGGGGTGGACCGGGGAGCTGTTTTTT. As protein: CASSQDPSGGWTGELFF.

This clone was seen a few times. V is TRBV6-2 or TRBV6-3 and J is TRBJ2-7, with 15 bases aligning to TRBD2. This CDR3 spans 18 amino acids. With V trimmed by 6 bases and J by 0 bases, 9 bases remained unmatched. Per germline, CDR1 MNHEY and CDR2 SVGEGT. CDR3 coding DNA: TGTGCCAGCAGGTCCCCGGGACTAGCGGGAGGCCTCTCCTACGAGCAGTACTTC. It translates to CASRSPGLAGGLSYEQYF.

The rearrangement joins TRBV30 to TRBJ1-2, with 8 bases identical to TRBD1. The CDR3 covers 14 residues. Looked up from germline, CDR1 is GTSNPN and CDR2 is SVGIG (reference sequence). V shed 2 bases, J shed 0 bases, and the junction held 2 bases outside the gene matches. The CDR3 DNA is TGTGCCTGGAGTCGACAGGGGTCTAACTATGGCTACACCTTC. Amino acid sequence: CAWSRQGSNYGYTF.

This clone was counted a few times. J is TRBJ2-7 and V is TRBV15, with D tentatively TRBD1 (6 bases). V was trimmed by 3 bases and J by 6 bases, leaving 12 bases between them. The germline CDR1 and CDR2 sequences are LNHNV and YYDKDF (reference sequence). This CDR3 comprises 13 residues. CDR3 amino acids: CATSSMQGREQYF. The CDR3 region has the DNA TGTGCCACCAGCAGCATGCAGGGGCGCGAGCAGTACTTC.

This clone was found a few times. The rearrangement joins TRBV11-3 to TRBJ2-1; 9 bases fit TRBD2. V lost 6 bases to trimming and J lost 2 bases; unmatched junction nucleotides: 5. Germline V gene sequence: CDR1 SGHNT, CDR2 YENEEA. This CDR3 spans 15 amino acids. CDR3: CASRERTSAYNEQFF. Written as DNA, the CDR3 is TGTGCCAGCAGAGAAAGGACTAGCGCCTACAATGAGCAGTTCTTC. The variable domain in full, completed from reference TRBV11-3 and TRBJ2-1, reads EAGVVQSPRYKIIEKKQPVAFWCNPISGHNTLYWYLQNLGQGPELLIRYENEEAVDDSQLPKDRFSAERLKGVDSTLKIQPAELGDSAVYLCASRERTSAYNEQFFGPGTRLTVL.

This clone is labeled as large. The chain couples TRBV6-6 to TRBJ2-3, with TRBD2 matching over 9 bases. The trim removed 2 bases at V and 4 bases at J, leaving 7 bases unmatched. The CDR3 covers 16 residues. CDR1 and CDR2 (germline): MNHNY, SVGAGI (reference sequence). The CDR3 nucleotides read TGTGCCAGCAGTTACGGGCCAGCGGGGGGACCAGATACGCAGTATTTT. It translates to CASSYGPAGGPDTQYF.

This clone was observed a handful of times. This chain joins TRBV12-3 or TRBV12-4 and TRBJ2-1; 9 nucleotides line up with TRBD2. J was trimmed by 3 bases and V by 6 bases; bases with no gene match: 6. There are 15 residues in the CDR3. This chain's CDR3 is CASSLETSGYNEQFF. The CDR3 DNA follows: TGTGCCAGCAGCCTGGAGACTAGCGGCTACAATGAGCAGTTCTTC.

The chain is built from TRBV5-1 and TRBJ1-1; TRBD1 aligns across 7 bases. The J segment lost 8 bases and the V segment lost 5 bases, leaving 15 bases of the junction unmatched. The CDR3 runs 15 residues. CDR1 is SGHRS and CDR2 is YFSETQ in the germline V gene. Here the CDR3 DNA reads TGCGCCAGCAGGGGATTTTTGACAGGGCGTACAGAAGCTTTCTTT. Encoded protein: CASRGFLTGRTEAFF.

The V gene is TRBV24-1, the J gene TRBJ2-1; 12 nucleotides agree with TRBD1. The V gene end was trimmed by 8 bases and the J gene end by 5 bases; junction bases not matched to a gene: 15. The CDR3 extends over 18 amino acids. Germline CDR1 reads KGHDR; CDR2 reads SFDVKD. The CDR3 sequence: CATTSIMGGQGANNEQFF. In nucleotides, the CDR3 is TGTGCCACCACTTCCATTATGGGGGGACAGGGGGCGAACAATGAGCAGTTCTTC.

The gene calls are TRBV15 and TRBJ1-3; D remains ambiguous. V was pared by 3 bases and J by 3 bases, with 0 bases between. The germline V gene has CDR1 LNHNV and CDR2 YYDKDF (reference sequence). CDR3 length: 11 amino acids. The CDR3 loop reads CATSSGNTIYF. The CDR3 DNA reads TGTGCCACCAGCAGTGGAAACACCATATATTTT.

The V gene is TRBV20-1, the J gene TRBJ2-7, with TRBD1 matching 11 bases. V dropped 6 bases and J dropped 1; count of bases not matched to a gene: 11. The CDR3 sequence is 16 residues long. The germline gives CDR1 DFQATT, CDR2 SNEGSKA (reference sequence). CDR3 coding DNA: TGCAGTGCCACCCCGGGACAGGGGGACTCTTCCTACGAGCAGTACTTC. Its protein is CSATPGQGDSSYEQYF.

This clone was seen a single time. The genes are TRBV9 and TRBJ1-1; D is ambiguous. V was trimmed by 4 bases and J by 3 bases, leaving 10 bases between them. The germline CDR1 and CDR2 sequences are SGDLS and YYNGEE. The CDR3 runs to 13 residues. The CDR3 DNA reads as TGTGCCAGCAGCCCCCAATGGGACACTGAAGCTTTCTTT. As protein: CASSPQWDTEAFF.

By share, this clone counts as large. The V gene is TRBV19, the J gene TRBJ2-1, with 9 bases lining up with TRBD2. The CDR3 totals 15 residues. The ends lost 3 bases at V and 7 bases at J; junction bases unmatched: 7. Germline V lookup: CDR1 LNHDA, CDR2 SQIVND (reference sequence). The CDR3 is CASSMGGGVSNEQFF. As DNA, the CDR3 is TGTGCCAGTAGTATGGGCGGGGGGGTATCTAATGAGCAGTTCTTC. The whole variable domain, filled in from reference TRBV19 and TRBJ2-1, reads DGGITQSPKYLFRKEGQNVTLSCEQNLNHDAMYWYRQDPGQGLRLIYYSQIVNDFQKGDIAEGYSVSREKKESFPLTVTSAQKNPTAFYLCASSMGGGVSNEQFFGPGTRLTVL.

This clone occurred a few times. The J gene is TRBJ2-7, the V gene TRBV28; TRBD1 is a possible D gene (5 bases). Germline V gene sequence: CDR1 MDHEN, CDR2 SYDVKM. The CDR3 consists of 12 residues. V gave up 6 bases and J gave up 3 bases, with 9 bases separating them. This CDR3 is CASRGLHYEQYF. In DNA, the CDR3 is TGTGCCAGCAGGGGGCTGCACTACGAGCAGTACTTC.

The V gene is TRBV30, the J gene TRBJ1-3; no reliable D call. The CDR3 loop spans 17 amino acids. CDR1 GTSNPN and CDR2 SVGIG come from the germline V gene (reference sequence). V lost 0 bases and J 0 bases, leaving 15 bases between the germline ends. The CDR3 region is CAWSVDLPVFSGNTIYF. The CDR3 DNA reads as TGTGCCTGGAGTGTAGACCTGCCCGTGTTCTCTGGAAACACCATATATTTT.

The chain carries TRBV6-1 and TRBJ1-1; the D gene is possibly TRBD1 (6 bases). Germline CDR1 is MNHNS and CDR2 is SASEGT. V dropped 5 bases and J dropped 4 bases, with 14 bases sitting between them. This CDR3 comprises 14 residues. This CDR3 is CASSQEEGGTEAFF. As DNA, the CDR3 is TGTGCCAGCAGTCAGGAAGAGGGGGGCACTGAAGCTTTCTTT.

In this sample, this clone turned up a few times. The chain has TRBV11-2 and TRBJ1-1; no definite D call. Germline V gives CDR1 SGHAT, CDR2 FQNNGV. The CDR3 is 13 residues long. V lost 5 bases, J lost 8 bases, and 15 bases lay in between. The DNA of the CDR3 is TGTGCCAGCAGCCCTATAAGTCGTCGGGAAGCTTTCTTT. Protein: CASSPISRREAFF.

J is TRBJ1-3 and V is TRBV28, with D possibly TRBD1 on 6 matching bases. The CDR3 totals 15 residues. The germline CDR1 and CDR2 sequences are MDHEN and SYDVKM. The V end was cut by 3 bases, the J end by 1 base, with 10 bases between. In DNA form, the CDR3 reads TGTGCCAGCAGTTTCAGAGGGGGTTCTGGAAACACCATATATTTT. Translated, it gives CASSFRGGSGNTIYF.

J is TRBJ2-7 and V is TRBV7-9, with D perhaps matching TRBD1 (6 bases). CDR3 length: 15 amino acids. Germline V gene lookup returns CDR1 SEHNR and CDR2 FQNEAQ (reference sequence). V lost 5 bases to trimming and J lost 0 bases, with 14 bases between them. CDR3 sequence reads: CASSEHRASSYEQYF. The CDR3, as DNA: TGTGCCAGCAGCGAACACAGGGCTTCCTCCTACGAGCAGTACTTC.

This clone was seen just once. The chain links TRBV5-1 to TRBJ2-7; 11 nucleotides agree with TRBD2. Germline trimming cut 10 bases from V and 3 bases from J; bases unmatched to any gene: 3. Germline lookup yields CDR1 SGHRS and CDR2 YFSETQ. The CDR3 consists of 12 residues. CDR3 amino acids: CASGTSGYEQYF. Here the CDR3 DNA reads TGCGCCTCCGGGACTAGCGGCTACGAGCAGTACTTC.